The 21 T cell receptor beta chains below all came from one sample that was sequenced in a study of T cells in Graves' hyperthyroidism and ophthalmopathy. The investigators amplified TCR beta CDR3 regions from RNA transcripts. Initially, a first-round RT-PCR of the TCR CDR3 employed the HTBI primer set. TCRdb called the multiplex PCR reads again in MiXCR, with one record for every CDR3 protein. The repertoire consists of some 380,000 distinct CDR3 sequences, with around an eighth occurring once and the leading ten covering less than 25%. The sequenced sample was blood. The receptors originated from a man aged 25 to 45 with Graves' hyperthyroidism that later progressed to Graves' ophthalmopathy.

This clonotype was detected ten times or more. The chain employs TRBV5-5 and TRBJ2-1; 9 bases match TRBD2. The germline gives CDR1 SGHKS, CDR2 YYEKEE (reference sequence). The CDR3 runs to 18 residues. The ends lost 0 bases at V and 6 bases at J; junction bases unmatched: 13. The CDR3: CASSLVAVLAGPINEQFF. CDR3 DNA: TGTGCCAGCAGCTTGGTGGCGGTTCTAGCGGGGCCTATCAATGAGCAGTTCTTC. Combining the CDR3 with reference TRBV5-5 and TRBJ2-1 gives the whole variable domain DAGVTQSPTHLIKTRGQQVTLRCSPISGHKSVSWYQQVLGQGPQFIFQYYEKEERGRGNFPDRFSARQFPNYSSELNVNALLLGDSALYLCASSLVAVLAGPINEQFFGPGTRLTVL.

A few counts support this clonotype. The rearrangement joins TRBV7-3 to TRBJ2-2; a weak D match, TRBD1 (5 bases). This CDR3 comprises 13 residues. Germline V gives CDR1 SGHTA, CDR2 FQGTGA. Trimming left V 3 bases short and J 6 bases short, with 8 bases between. The CDR3, as DNA: TGTGCCAGCAGCTTGAAGGGGCCCGGGGAGCTGTTTTTT. It encodes CASSLKGPGELFF.

This clonotype appeared many times. V usage is TRBV2 and J usage is TRBJ1-6, with 10 bases that match TRBD1. This CDR3 has 16 amino acids. Germline values: CDR1 SNHLY, CDR2 FYNNEI. V was clipped by 5 bases and J by 9 bases; unmatched bases: 10. CDR3 protein: CASSPRGTGETSPLHF. The CDR3 DNA follows: TGTGCCAGCAGTCCCCGGGGGACAGGGGAGACTTCACCCCTCCACTTT. Based on the CDR3 plus reference TRBV2 and TRBJ1-6, the full variable domain is EPEVTQTPSHQVTQMGQEVILRCVPISNHLYFYWYRQILGQKVEFLVSFYNNEISEKSEIFDDQFSVERPDGSNFTLKIRSTKLEDSAMYFCASSPRGTGETSPLHFGNGTRLTVT.

This clonotype was detected ten times or more. The chain links TRBV15 to TRBJ2-3; 8 nucleotides line up with TRBD2. There are 18 residues in the CDR3. Germline CDR1 and CDR2: LNHNV and YYDKDF (reference sequence). V lost 0 bases, J lost 7 bases, and 15 bases stayed unmatched. CDR3 region: CATSRDGRTSPRGNTQYF. CDR3 nucleotides: TGTGCCACCAGCAGAGATGGGCGGACTAGCCCGCGCGGGAATACGCAGTATTTT.

This clonotype was recorded a few times. This chain connects TRBV19 to TRBJ2-1, with D tentatively TRBD2 (5 bases). Deletions cut 3 bases from V and 2 bases from J, with 11 bases between. This CDR3 is 15 amino acids long. Looked up from germline, CDR1 is LNHDA and CDR2 is SQIVND (reference sequence). The CDR3 spells CASSISGVPYNEQFF. As DNA, the CDR3 is TGTGCCAGTAGTATTTCCGGGGTCCCCTACAATGAGCAGTTCTTC.

This clonotype was observed at least ten times. The chain joins TRBV28 to TRBJ1-1, with D possibly being TRBD1 (5 bases). The CDR3 sequence is 15 residues long. The germline V and J ends were trimmed by 3 bases and 4 bases, with 15 bases remaining between them. CDR1 is MDHEN and CDR2 is SYDVKM in the germline V gene. CDR3 in amino acids: CASSLGPEGSTEAFF. DNA of the CDR3: TGTGCCAGCAGTTTGGGACCAGAAGGGTCCACTGAAGCTTTCTTT. Drawing the rest from reference TRBV28 and TRBJ1-1, the complete variable domain is DVKVTQSSRYLVKRTGEKVFLECVQDMDHENMFWYRQDPGLGLRLIYFSYDVKMKEKGDIPEGYSVSREKKERFSLILESASTNQTSMYLCASSLGPEGSTEAFFGQGTRLTVV.

V gene TRBV19 combines with J gene TRBJ2-2, with 8 bases matching TRBD2. CDR1 is LNHDA, CDR2 SQIVND, per germline (reference sequence). The CDR3 is 14 amino acids. The trim removed 2 bases at V and 4 bases at J, leaving 0 bases unmatched. In DNA, the CDR3 is TGTGCCAGTAGTATACGGGGGGGCACCGGGGAGCTGTTTTTT. Translation gives CASSIRGGTGELFF.

This clonotype was detected many times. The J gene is TRBJ2-5, the V gene TRBV11-2; the match to TRBD2 covers 8 bases. CDR1 is SGHAT and CDR2 is FQNNGV in the germline V gene. The V and J ends lost 5 bases and 7 bases, in that order; junction bases with no gene match: 9. This CDR3 has 14 amino acids. The CDR3 sequence: CASSLTSGRGTQYF. DNA of the CDR3: TGTGCCAGCAGCCTAACTAGCGGTCGGGGGACCCAGTACTTC.

J is TRBJ1-4 and V is TRBV11-3, with D possibly TRBD1 on 6 matching bases. This CDR3 has 17 residues. V was cut by 0 bases and J by 7 bases, with 18 bases left in between. Germline V gives CDR1 SGHNT, CDR2 YENEEA. This CDR3 is CASSLDPGRGASEKLFF. CDR3 coding DNA: TGTGCCAGCAGCTTAGACCCCGGTAGGGGGGCGTCTGAAAAACTGTTTTTT.

The rearrangement joins TRBV24-1 to TRBJ2-5; 10 bases are shared with TRBD1. V lost 2 bases, J lost 4 bases, and 6 bases stayed unmatched. Per germline, CDR1 KGHDR and CDR2 SFDVKD. The length of the CDR3 is 16 residues. The CDR3 region is CATSDSTGGAAETQYF. In DNA, the CDR3 is TGTGCCACCAGTGATTCGACAGGGGGCGCCGCAGAGACCCAGTACTTC.

This clonotype was counted a few times. V and J are TRBV20-1 and TRBJ1-6; the D gene is possibly TRBD1 (5 bases). Germline V lookup: CDR1 DFQATT, CDR2 SNEGSKA (reference sequence). The CDR3 length is 18 residues. The germline V and J ends were trimmed by 0 bases and 10 bases, with 25 bases remaining between them. The CDR3 region is CSAREGTGVLGDQSPLHF. CDR3 bases: TGCAGTGCTAGAGAAGGAACAGGTGTTTTGGGGGATCAGTCACCCCTCCACTTT.

At least ten counts were recorded for this clonotype. The chain recombines TRBV12-3 or TRBV12-4 with TRBJ1-3; D possibly corresponds to TRBD1 (5 bases). V lost 5 bases, J lost 0 bases, and 8 bases lay in between. The CDR3 totals 14 residues. CDR3 residues: CASSPGYSGNTIYF. For the CDR3, the DNA is TGTGCCAGCAGTCCAGGGTACTCTGGAAACACCATATATTTT.

This clonotype was recorded at least ten times. The chain joins TRBV12-3 or TRBV12-4 to TRBJ1-6; 9 bases are a match to TRBD1. With V trimmed by 6 bases and J by 5 bases, 5 bases remained unmatched. This CDR3 contains 15 residues. The CDR3 DNA reads TGTGCCAGCAGCGGACAGGGGTACCATAATTCACCCCTCCACTTT. Translated, it gives CASSGQGYHNSPLHF.

This clonotype was picked up many times. The chain uses TRBV20-1 and TRBJ2-3, with TRBD1 matching 9 bases. From germline, CDR1 is DFQATT and CDR2 SNEGSKA (reference sequence). V dropped 6 bases and J dropped 0; count of bases not matched to a gene: 7. The CDR3 runs 15 residues. The DNA of the CDR3 is TGCAGTGCCATCCAGGACAGGGGAAGCACAGATACGCAGTATTTT. Encoded protein: CSAIQDRGSTDTQYF.

At least ten counts were recorded for this clonotype. This chain connects TRBV2 to TRBJ1-3; 7 nucleotides match TRBD1. The CDR3 extends over 13 amino acids. The junction had 2 bases not matched to a gene; V was cut back by 6 bases and J by 3 bases. CDR1 SNHLY and CDR2 FYNNEI come from the germline V gene. This CDR3 is CASRQGFGNTIYF. The CDR3 DNA sequence: TGTGCCAGCAGACAGGGGTTTGGAAACACCATATATTTT.

This clonotype was seen repeatedly, ten times or more. The chain combines TRBV11-2 with TRBJ1-1; possibly TRBD1 for D (5 bases). V was pared by 3 bases and J by 0 bases, with 17 bases between. The CDR3 sequence is 17 residues long. Germline CDR1 is SGHAT and CDR2 is FQNNGV. The CDR3 bases are TGTGCCAGCAGCTTCAGGGTTATACTTAGCCTGAACACTGAAGCTTTCTTT. Translation gives CASSFRVILSLNTEAFF.

This clonotype came up many times. The genes are TRBV20-1 and TRBJ2-7, with 7 bases lining up with TRBD1. The CDR3 runs to 14 residues. Germline V CDR1 and CDR2: DFQATT, SNEGSKA (reference sequence). The V gene end was trimmed by 2 bases and the J gene end by 2 bases; junction bases not matched to a gene: 6. CDR3: CSARQDRTTYEQYF. The DNA for the CDR3 is TGCAGTGCTAGACAGGACAGGACAACCTACGAGCAGTACTTC.

At least ten counts were recorded for this clonotype. This chain uses TRBV7-9 with TRBJ2-1; D tentatively fits TRBD1 or TRBD2 (5 bases each). The CDR3 is 17 amino acids. Germline V lookup: CDR1 SEHNR, CDR2 FQNEAQ (reference sequence). With 1 base removed from V and 2 bases from J, the gap between germline ends came to 15 bases. DNA of the CDR3: TGTGCCAGCAGCTTAGAGCCAGGCAGGGACGCCTACAATGAGCAGTTCTTC. Translation: CASSLEPGRDAYNEQFF. Full variable domain (outside the CDR3, taken from reference TRBV7-9 and TRBJ2-1): DTGVSQNPRHKITKRGQNVTFRCDPISEHNRLYWYRQTLGQGPEFLTYFQNEAQLEKSRLLSDRFSAERPKGSFSTLEIQRTEQGDSAMYLCASSLEPGRDAYNEQFFGPGTRLTVL.

This clonotype was found many times. The chain employs TRBV15 and TRBJ1-1; D possibly corresponds to TRBD1 (5 bases). V dropped 1 base and J dropped 0 bases, with 6 bases sitting between them. CDR3 length: 14 amino acids. Germline V gives CDR1 LNHNV, CDR2 YYDKDF (reference sequence). CDR3 sequence (DNA): TGTGCCACCAGCAGAGGACAGCTGAACACTGAAGCTTTCTTT. It codes for CATSRGQLNTEAFF.

The sample holds a few counts of this clonotype. The V call is TRBV20-1, the J call TRBJ2-3; TRBD2 agrees at 10 bases. Germline-derived CDR1 and CDR2 are DFQATT and SNEGSKA (reference sequence). The V segment lost 6 bases and the J segment 1 base; nucleotides outside the gene matches: 7. This CDR3 spans 15 amino acids. As DNA, the CDR3 is TGCAGTGCCGTGGGCCTAGCGGGGGGCACAGATACGCAGTATTTT. The encoded protein is CSAVGLAGGTDTQYF.

This clonotype has at least ten counts. CDR3 sequence (DNA): TGTGCCAGCAGTTATTTGGGCAGGGTGGACTATGGCTACACCTTC. Its protein is CASSYLGRVDYGYTF. The rearrangement joins TRBV6-1 to TRBJ1-2; tentative D call: TRBD1 (5 bases). The CDR3 totals 15 residues. V lost 5 bases and J lost 3, with 16 bases in between. The germline gives CDR1 MNHNS, CDR2 SASEGT.